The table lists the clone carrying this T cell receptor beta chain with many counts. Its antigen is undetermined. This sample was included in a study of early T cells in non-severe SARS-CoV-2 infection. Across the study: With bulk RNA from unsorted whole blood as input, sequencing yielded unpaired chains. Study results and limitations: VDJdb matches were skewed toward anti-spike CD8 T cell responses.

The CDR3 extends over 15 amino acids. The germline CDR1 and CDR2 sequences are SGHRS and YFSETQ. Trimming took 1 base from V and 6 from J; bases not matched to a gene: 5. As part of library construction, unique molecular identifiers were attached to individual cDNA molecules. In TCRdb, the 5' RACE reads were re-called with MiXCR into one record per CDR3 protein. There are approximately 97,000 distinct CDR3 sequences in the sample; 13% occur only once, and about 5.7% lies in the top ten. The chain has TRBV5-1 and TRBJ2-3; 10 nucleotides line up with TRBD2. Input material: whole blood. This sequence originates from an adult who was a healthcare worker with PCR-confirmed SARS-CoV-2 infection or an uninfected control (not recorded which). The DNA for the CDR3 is TGCGCCAGCAGCTTGACCGGGACTAGCGAGGATACGCAGTATTTT. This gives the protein CASSLTGTSEDTQYF.